The 11 T cell receptor beta chains below were found in one sample sequenced in a study of blood T cell repertoires in COVID-19. Repertoires were generated with immunoSEQ multiplex PCR, while TCRdb's copy carries only in-frame clones and drops some. The sample contains some 270,000 clones, approximately 86% of which appear only once. The sequencing input was peripheral blood. The receptors come from a man aged 40-49 years with active or convalescent COVID-19.

The chain links TRBV27 to TRBJ2-7, with 9 bases that match TRBD1. The CDR3 is 15 amino acids. Germline assignment: CDR1 MNHEY and CDR2 SMNVEV (reference sequence). V shed 5 bases and J 5 bases; nucleotides not matched to a gene: 10. CDR3 DNA: TGTGCCAGCAGTCCCTCTCCACAGGGGGCAGACGAGCAGTACTTC. This sequence encodes CASSPSPQGADEQYF.

This chain connects TRBV28 to TRBJ1-3; possible D gene TRBD1, 6 bases. Germline loops: CDR1 MDHEN, CDR2 SYDVKM. Trimming pared 2 bases from V and 4 bases from J, leaving 12 bases between. There are 15 residues in the CDR3. The CDR3 is CASSLGGARGNTIYF. The CDR3 DNA reads as TGTGCCAGCAGTTTAGGGGGGGCGAGGGGAAACACCATATATTTT.

The rearrangement uses TRBV27 and TRBJ2-7, with D perhaps TRBD2 (5 bases). Trimming left V 2 bases short and J 2 bases short, with 13 bases between. CDR3 length equals 15 residues. The germline V gene has CDR1 MNHEY and CDR2 SMNVEV (reference sequence). The CDR3 DNA follows: TGTGCCAGCAGTTTAACTGGTTTGGGAGCCTACGAGCAGTACTTC. As protein: CASSLTGLGAYEQYF.

V and J are TRBV2 and TRBJ1-6; 7 nucleotides match TRBD1. Unmatched junction bases numbered 6, after V lost 6 bases and J lost 7 bases. Per germline, CDR1 SNHLY and CDR2 FYNNEI. The CDR3 consists of 14 residues. As DNA, the CDR3 is TGTGCCAGCAGCCTGACAGGGCTAAATTCACCCCTCCACTTT. It codes for CASSLTGLNSPLHF.

The rearrangement uses TRBV7-2 and TRBJ2-1; 11 bases fit TRBD1. Germline V gene sequence: CDR1 SGHTA, CDR2 FQGNSA. There are 17 residues in the CDR3. The ends lost 2 bases at V and 6 bases at J; junction bases unmatched: 9. Here the CDR3 DNA reads TGTGCCAGCAGCTTAAATTCCCCGGGACAGGGGGTCAATGAGCAGTTCTTC. Its translation: CASSLNSPGQGVNEQFF.

CDR3 coding DNA: TGTGCCAGCAGTTTACGAGGGGGCAGCTATGGCTACACCTTC. This encodes CASSLRGGSYGYTF. This rearrangement joins TRBV27 to TRBJ1-2; 7 bases align to TRBD1. This CDR3 has 14 amino acids. With 2 bases clipped from V and 4 bases from J, the junction kept 4 bases outside the gene matches. In germline, CDR1 is MNHEY, CDR2 SMNVEV (reference sequence).

The chain couples TRBV30 to TRBJ1-3; a weak D match, TRBD1 (6 bases). The CDR3 is made up of 12 amino acids. V was clipped by 3 bases and J by 6 bases, with 9 bases between them. Germline lookup yields CDR1 GTSNPN and CDR2 SVGIG (reference sequence). This chain's CDR3 is CAWSRTANTIYF. The DNA of the CDR3 is TGTGCCTGGAGCCGGACAGCAAACACCATATATTTT.

This chain joins TRBV5-1 and TRBJ2-3, with TRBD2 as a possible D gene (5 bases). The CDR3 extends over 15 amino acids. Per the germline V gene, CDR1 is SGHRS and CDR2 is YFSETQ. Between the trimmed V and J ends, which lost 0 bases and 0 bases, there was a span of 8 bases. CDR3 DNA sequence: TGCGCCAGCAGCTTGGCGGGAACTAGCACAGATACGCAGTATTTT. It encodes CASSLAGTSTDTQYF.

Points on this clone: This could be a read error, since a much larger clone is one nucleotide away. J is TRBJ2-1 and V is TRBV7-3; unclear D gene. Per germline, CDR1 SGHTA and CDR2 FQGTGA. The CDR3 covers 11 residues. V was trimmed by 3 bases and J by 8 bases, leaving 5 bases between them. CDR3 loop: CASSFADEQFF. The DNA for the CDR3 is TGTGCCAGCAGCTTCGCGGATGAGCAGTTCTTC.

The chain carries TRBV30 and TRBJ2-1, with 12 bases that match TRBD1. The CDR3 consists of 14 residues. The J segment lost 12 bases and the V segment lost 3 bases, leaving 9 bases of the junction unmatched. CDR1 is GTSNPN, CDR2 SVGIG, per germline (reference sequence). The CDR3 loop is CAWSSGQGALGQFF. The CDR3 DNA is TGTGCCTGGAGCTCGGGACAGGGGGCCCTGGGGCAGTTCTTC. Complete variable domain (other parts from reference TRBV30 and TRBJ2-1): SQTIHQWPATLVQPVGSPLSLECTVEGTSNPNLYWYRQAAGRGLQLLFYSVGIGQISSEVPQNLSASRPQDRQFILSSKKLLLSDSGFYLCAWSSGQGALGQFFGPGTRLTVL.

The V call is TRBV5-4, the J call TRBJ1-1; 7 bases match TRBD1. The CDR3 extends over 17 amino acids. Germline CDR1 is SGHNT and CDR2 is YYREEE (reference sequence). The V and J ends lost 2 bases and 1 base, in that order; junction bases with no gene match: 11. CDR3 nucleotide sequence: TGTGCCAGCAGCTTAACCCGTCCGGGACAGCCGAACACTGAAGCTTTCTTT. Protein sequence: CASSLTRPGQPNTEAFF.